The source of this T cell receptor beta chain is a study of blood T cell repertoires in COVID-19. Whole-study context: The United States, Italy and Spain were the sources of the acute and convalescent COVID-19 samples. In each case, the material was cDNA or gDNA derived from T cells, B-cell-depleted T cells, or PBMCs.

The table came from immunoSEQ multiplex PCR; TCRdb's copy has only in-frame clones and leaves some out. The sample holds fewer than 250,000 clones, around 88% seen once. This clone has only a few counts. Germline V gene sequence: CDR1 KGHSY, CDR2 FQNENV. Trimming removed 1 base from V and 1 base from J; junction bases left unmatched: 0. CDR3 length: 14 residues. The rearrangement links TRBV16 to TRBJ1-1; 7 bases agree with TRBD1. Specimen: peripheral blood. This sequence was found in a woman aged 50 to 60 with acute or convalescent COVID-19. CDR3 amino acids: CASSQYRGNTEAFF. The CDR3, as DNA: TGTGCCAGCAGCCAATACAGGGGGAACACTGAAGCTTTCTTT.